Following are 13 T cell receptor beta chains from one sample sequenced in a study of blood T cell repertoires in COVID-19. Some clones are missing from TCRdb's copy, which holds only in-frame ones; the method was immunoSEQ multiplex PCR. The sample records about 410,000 clones, 86% being singletons. Material for sequencing was peripheral blood. These receptors were taken from a woman in her twenties or thirties with active or convalescent COVID-19.

The chain uses TRBV15 and TRBJ1-2; D ambiguous. Germline CDR1 reads LNHNV; CDR2 reads YYDKDF (reference sequence). The CDR3 is 14 residues long. Trimming cost V 0 bases and J 8 bases, with 13 bases left between them. Here the CDR3 reads CATSRDRLTQGYTF. CDR3 DNA: TGTGCCACCAGCAGAGACAGACTAACGCAAGGCTACACCTTC. Supplemented by reference TRBV15 and TRBJ1-2, the full variable domain reads DAMVIQNPRYQVTQFGKPVTLSCSQTLNHNVMYWYQQKSSQAPKLLFHYYDKDFNNEADTPDNFQSRRPNTSFCFLDIRSPGLGDTAMYLCATSRDRLTQGYTFGSGTRLTVV.

The rearrangement uses TRBV9 and TRBJ2-1, with 10 bases identical to TRBD2. The germline CDR1 and CDR2 sequences are SGDLS and YYNGEE. The CDR3 runs 15 residues. Trimming cost V 0 bases and J 3 bases; bases outside gene matches: 0. The CDR3 sequence: CASSVGTSGYNEQFF. The DNA of the CDR3 is TGTGCCAGCAGCGTAGGGACTAGCGGCTACAATGAGCAGTTCTTC.

This clone appeared a few times. The chain links TRBV19 to TRBJ2-1, with D hard to call. The CDR3 extends over 13 amino acids. Germline loops: CDR1 LNHDA, CDR2 SQIVND (reference sequence). V dropped 2 bases and J dropped 7 bases, with 9 bases sitting between them. CDR3 DNA: TGTGCCAGTAGTATAACGGTTTGGAATGAGCAGTTCTTC. Amino acids: CASSITVWNEQFF.

This clone was recorded once. The chain uses TRBV5-1 and TRBJ2-5, with D perhaps TRBD2 (6 bases). The germline V gene encodes CDR1 SGHRS and CDR2 YFSETQ. The CDR3 consists of 15 residues. Trimming pared 4 bases from V and 1 base from J, leaving 14 bases between. The CDR3 loop is CASSPMGGIQETQYF. The CDR3 bases are TGCGCCAGCAGCCCGATGGGGGGAATCCAAGAGACCCAGTACTTC.

The V and J genes are TRBV15 and TRBJ2-1; 11 positions agree with TRBD2. The V and J ends lost 6 bases and 7 bases, in that order; junction bases with no gene match: 5. The CDR3 sequence is 14 residues long. Germline values: CDR1 LNHNV, CDR2 YYDKDF (reference sequence). This CDR3 reads CATRTSGKVNEQFF. The CDR3 nucleotides read TGTGCCACCAGGACTAGCGGGAAAGTAAATGAGCAGTTCTTC.

V gene TRBV2 combines with J gene TRBJ1-2, with a tentative D call TRBD1 (5 bases). Germline V CDR1 and CDR2: SNHLY, FYNNEI. The CDR3 runs 14 residues. The germline V and J ends were trimmed by 6 bases and 2 bases, with 13 bases remaining between them. CDR3 DNA: TGTGCCAGCAGCGTAAGCGGGGGGAACTATGGCTACACCTTC. It encodes CASSVSGGNYGYTF. Drawing the rest from reference TRBV2 and TRBJ1-2, the complete variable domain is EPEVTQTPSHQVTQMGQEVILRCVPISNHLYFYWYRQILGQKVEFLVSFYNNEISEKSEIFDDQFSVERPDGSNFTLKIRSTKLEDSAMYFCASSVSGGNYGYTFGSGTRLTVV.

The chain employs TRBV18 and TRBJ2-5; 10 bases map to TRBD2. CDR3 length: 16 amino acids. Per germline, CDR1 KGHSH and CDR2 LQKENI. V was clipped by 3 bases and J by 2 bases; unmatched bases: 6. CDR3 nucleotides: TGTGCCAGCTCACCCCGAACTAGCGGGGCTCAAGAGACCCAGTACTTC. Translating it yields CASSPRTSGAQETQYF.

This rearrangement joins TRBV29-1 to TRBJ1-4, with no clear D. The germline CDR1 and CDR2 sequences are SQVTM and ANQGSEA. Trimming pared 3 bases from V and 8 bases from J, leaving 13 bases between. CDR3 length: 13 residues. The CDR3 loop is CSVEEGGEEKLFF. The CDR3 DNA follows: TGCAGCGTTGAGGAGGGCGGGGAGGAAAAACTGTTTTTT.

V gene TRBV3-1 (or the pseudogene TRBV3-2) combines with J gene TRBJ2-7; D may be TRBD2 (7 bases). The CDR3 covers 14 residues. The germline V and J ends were trimmed by 1 base and 6 bases, with 13 bases remaining between them. Germline CDR1 reads LGHDT; CDR2 reads YNNKEL (reference sequence). CDR3 region: CASSQAGGGGEQYF. The CDR3 coding sequence is TGTGCCAGCAGCCAAGCTGGGGGAGGGGGCGAGCAGTACTTC.

CDR3 residues: CASRPWSGSTDTQYF. CDR3 in DNA: TGTGCCAGCAGGCCATGGAGCGGGAGTACAGATACGCAGTATTTT. The chain combines TRBV5-8 with TRBJ2-3; 8 positions agree with TRBD2. The CDR3 covers 15 residues. V trimming: 5 bases; J trimming: 3 bases; junction bases outside the gene matches: 8. The V gene's germline CDR1 is SGHTS and CDR2 YDEGEE.

This chain uses TRBV5-1 with TRBJ1-1; possibly TRBD1 for D (5 bases). Germline assignment: CDR1 SGHRS and CDR2 YFSETQ. The CDR3 sequence is 14 residues long. Trimming left V 4 bases short and J 10 bases short, with 20 bases between. The CDR3 is CASSPTQIGQRAFF. DNA of the CDR3: TGCGCCAGCAGCCCTACCCAAATCGGACAACGAGCTTTCTTT.

The chain combines TRBV7-6 with TRBJ2-1; possibly TRBD2 for D (5 bases). The CDR3 loop spans 18 amino acids. Per germline, CDR1 SGHVS and CDR2 FNYEAQ. V was shortened by 2 bases and J by 0 bases, with 17 bases between the two germline ends. The CDR3 region is CASSLRLWSLGSYNEQFF. CDR3 DNA: TGTGCCAGCAGCTTAAGACTATGGTCGCTTGGCTCCTACAATGAGCAGTTCTTC.

J is TRBJ2-1 and V is TRBV27; 9 positions match TRBD2. Germline CDR1 and CDR2: MNHEY and SMNVEV (reference sequence). The CDR3 is made up of 13 amino acids. V was clipped by 6 bases and J by 8 bases; unmatched bases: 5. CDR3 nucleotides: TGTGCCAGCAGAGCGGGAGGCACCCATGAGCAGTTCTTC. This translates into CASRAGGTHEQFF.